This T cell receptor (beta chain) originates from a study of T cells in Graves' hyperthyroidism and ophthalmopathy. Not enrolled were patients with uncontrolled infection, other autoimmune disease, pregnancy or lactation. Amplified TCR beta CDR3 regions derived from RNA transcripts. Initially, a first-round RT-PCR of the TCR CDR3 employed the HTBI primer set. TCRdb reprocessed the multiplex PCR reads via MiXCR and lists one record per CDR3 protein. The sample holds hundreds of thousands of distinct CDR3 sequences, about 15% seen once. The sample holds many counts of this clonotype. This clonotype originated in a woman aged 55-70 years with Graves' ophthalmopathy. The sequencing sample was made of blood.

The CDR3 DNA reads TGTGCCAGCAGAACTGGGGGAGGGGGCAGGGGAACTGAAGCTTTCTTT. Translated: CASRTGGGGRGTEAFF. The V call is TRBV7-2, the J call TRBJ1-1, with 7 bases matching TRBD1. Germline CDR1 SGHTA, CDR2 FQGNSA. CDR3 length: 16 amino acids. J was trimmed by 5 bases and V by 6 bases; bases with no gene match: 15.